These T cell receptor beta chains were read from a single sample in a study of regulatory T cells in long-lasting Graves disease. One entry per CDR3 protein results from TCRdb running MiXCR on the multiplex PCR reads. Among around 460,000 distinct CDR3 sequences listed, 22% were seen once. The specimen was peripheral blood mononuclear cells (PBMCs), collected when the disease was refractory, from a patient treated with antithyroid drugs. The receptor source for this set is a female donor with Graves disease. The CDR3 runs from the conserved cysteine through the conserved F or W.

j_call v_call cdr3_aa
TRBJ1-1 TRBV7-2 CASSPTTEAFF
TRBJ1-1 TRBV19 CASSIAWTGYAEAFF
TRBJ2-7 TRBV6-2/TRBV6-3 CASSYPLYYEQYF
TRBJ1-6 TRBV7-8 CASAVTNSPLHF
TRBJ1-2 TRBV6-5 CASSYYMEYGYTF
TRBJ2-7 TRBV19 CASSMSSGSFHEQYF
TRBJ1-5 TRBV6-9 CASSSSSANQPQHF
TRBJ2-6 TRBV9 CASSVGVSGANVLTF
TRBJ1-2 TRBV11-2 CASSLDRGPGSPGYTF
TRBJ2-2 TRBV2 CASSVRDRGLSGELFF
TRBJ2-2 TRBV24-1 CATSDGDRRELFF
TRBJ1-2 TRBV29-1 CSVGRAGYGYTF
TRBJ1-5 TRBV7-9 CASTQGGVNQPQHF
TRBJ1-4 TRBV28 CASSLLQNGEKLFF
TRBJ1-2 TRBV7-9 CASSFQGHYGYTF
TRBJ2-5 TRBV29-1 CSVSLGRTGGRKTQYF
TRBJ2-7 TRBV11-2 CASSLTGTGGYEQYF
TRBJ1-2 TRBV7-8 CASSLGGFARGSNSGYTF
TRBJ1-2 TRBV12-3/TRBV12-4 CASSLATAYYGYTF
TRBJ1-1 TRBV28 CASILGGANTEAFF
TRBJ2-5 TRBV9 CASSVTGGTLQETQYF
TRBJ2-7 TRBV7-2 CAIPTSSYEQYF
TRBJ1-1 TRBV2 CASRLLAFSEAFF
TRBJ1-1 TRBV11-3 CASSLGAGSGAFF
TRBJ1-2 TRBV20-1 CSASGPSGTDNYGYTF
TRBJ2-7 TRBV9 CASSVVAGVGEQYF
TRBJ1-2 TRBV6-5 CASSYSASYTF
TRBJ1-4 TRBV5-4 CASSPGNLANEKLFF
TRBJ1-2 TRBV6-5 CASSYSRGGGGYTF
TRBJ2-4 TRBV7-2 CASSHSSSTPGYIQYF
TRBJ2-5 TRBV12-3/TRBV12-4 CASTREGETQYF
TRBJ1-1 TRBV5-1 CASRFGTLKGVNTEAFF
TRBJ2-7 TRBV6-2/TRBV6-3 CASSYRWATDSYEQYF
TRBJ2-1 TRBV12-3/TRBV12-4 CASSTPNPGLAAWRDEQFF
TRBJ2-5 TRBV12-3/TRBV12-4 CASRPGLAAYQETQYF
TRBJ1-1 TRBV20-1 CSASPDRVLNTEAFF
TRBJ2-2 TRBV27 CASRDYRVSEGTGELFF
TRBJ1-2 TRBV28 CASSLDGEDGYTF
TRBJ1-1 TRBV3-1 CASSQRGSRNTEAFF
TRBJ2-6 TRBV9 CASSPGQGRSGANVLTF
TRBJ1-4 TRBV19 CASRMKGADEKLFF
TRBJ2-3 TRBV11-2 CASSLDWGDTQYF
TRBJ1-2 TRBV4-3 CASSQDEAGYTF
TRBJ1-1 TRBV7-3 CASRDGVNTEAFF
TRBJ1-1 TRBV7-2 CASSLGGGFLNTEAFF
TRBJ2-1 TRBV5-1 CASTLDSEQFF
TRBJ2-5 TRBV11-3 CASSTRDFEETQYF
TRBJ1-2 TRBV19 CASSPRVTFYGYTF
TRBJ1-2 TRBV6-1 CASSTTGRVDGYTF
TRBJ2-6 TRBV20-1 CSARALTGVPSGANVLTF